The 16 T cell receptor beta chains presented below share a single source sample, sequenced in a study of CD8+ T cells in alopecia areata. TCR sequencing used cDNA made by reverse transcription of extracted RNA. Method: immunoSEQ multiplex PCR; TCRdb's copy keeps in-frame clones and lacks some. This table has about 150,000 clones, more than 45% appearing once. This specimen consisted of CD8+ T cells sorted from blood, obtained at week 0. The origin of the receptors is a human donor with alopecia areata.

This clone turned up a few times. J is TRBJ2-3 and V is TRBV2; no definite D call. The CDR3 covers 16 residues. Trimming shortened V by 1 base and J by 0 bases, and 11 bases separated the two germline ends. Germline CDR1 reads SNHLY; CDR2 reads FYNNEI. CDR3 coding DNA: TGTGCCAGCAGTGAAGTGCAGCCAGTTAGCACAGATACGCAGTATTTT. It yields the protein CASSEVQPVSTDTQYF.

The chain is built from TRBV9 and TRBJ1-2; 9 bases are a match to TRBD1. Germline V gene data show CDR1 as SGDLS and CDR2 as YYNGEE. After removal of 0 bases from V and 3 bases from J, the junction contained 6 bases not matched to a gene. The CDR3 runs to 16 residues. The CDR3 nucleotides read TGTGCCAGCAGCGTAGGTAGGGGACAGGGACACTATGGCTACACCTTC. Translating it yields CASSVGRGQGHYGYTF.

The count of this clone is one. The chain employs TRBV29-1 and TRBJ1-5, with 9 bases matching TRBD1. This CDR3 has 14 residues. Unmatched junction bases numbered 6, after V lost 7 bases and J lost 2 bases. CDR1 SQVTM and CDR2 ANQGSEA come from the germline V gene. The CDR3 reads CSDKGQGGNQPQHF. CDR3 DNA: TGCAGCGACAAGGGACAGGGTGGCAATCAGCCCCAGCATTTT. The variable domain in full, completed from reference TRBV29-1 and TRBJ1-5, reads SAVISQKPSRDICQRGTSLTIQCQVDSQVTMMFWYRQQPGQSLTLIATANQGSEATYESGFVIDKFPISRPNLTFSTLTVSNMSPEDSSIYLCSDKGQGGNQPQHFGDGTRLSIL.

Worth noting for this clone: Other DNA variants within this sample encode the same CDR3. J is TRBJ1-1 and V is TRBV25-1; 7 nucleotides align to TRBD1. Germline CDR1 is MGHDK and CDR2 is SYGVNS. The CDR3 consists of 13 residues. Losses at the gene ends were 5 bases for V and 5 bases for J; bases not matched to a gene: 5. The CDR3: CASSRQGGTEAFF. CDR3 nucleotide sequence: TGTGCCAGCAGTCGACAGGGCGGGACTGAAGCTTTCTTT.

The V gene is TRBV5-4, the J gene TRBJ2-1; 7 bases are shared with TRBD2. V trimming: 4 bases; J trimming: 5 bases; junction bases outside the gene matches: 6. Germline CDR1 SGHNT, CDR2 YYREEE (reference sequence). The CDR3 length is 14 residues. The CDR3: CASSPRGVDNEQFF. The CDR3 DNA reads TGTGCCAGCAGCCCCCGGGGGGTGGACAATGAGCAGTTCTTC. The whole variable domain, filled in from reference TRBV5-4 and TRBJ2-1, reads ETGVTQSPTHLIKTRGQQVTLRCSSQSGHNTVSWYQQALGQGPQFIFQYYREEENGRGNFPPRFSGLQFPNYSSELNVNALELDDSALYLCASSPRGVDNEQFFGPGTRLTVL.

J is TRBJ2-1 and V is TRBV27; tentative D call: TRBD2 (6 bases). CDR3 length: 16 residues. V was cut by 5 bases and J by 4 bases, with 18 bases left in between. CDR1 and CDR2 from the germline V gene are MNHEY and SMNVEV (reference sequence). For the CDR3, the DNA is TGTGCCAGCAGTCGATCCGGGACTGTCCTGTACAATGAGCAGTTCTTC. This encodes CASSRSGTVLYNEQFF.

This chain connects TRBV5-6 to TRBJ2-2, with no clear D. The CDR3 consists of 12 residues. CDR1 SGHDT and CDR2 YYEEEE come from the germline V gene. The V end was cut by 3 bases, the J end by 8 bases, with 8 bases between. The CDR3 is CASSYAVGELFF. In DNA form, the CDR3 reads TGTGCCAGCAGCTACGCGGTTGGGGAGCTGTTTTTT. Together with reference TRBV5-6 and TRBJ2-2, the CDR3 gives the full variable domain: DAGVTQSPTHLIKTRGQQVTLRCSPKSGHDTVSWYQQALGQGPQFIFQYYEEEERQRGNFPDRFSGHQFPNYSSELNVNALLLGDSALYLCASSYAVGELFFGEGSRLTVL.

The J gene is TRBJ2-7, the V gene TRBV28; perhaps TRBD2 as D (6 bases). Deletions cut 3 bases from V and 1 base from J, with 16 bases between. Germline V CDR1 and CDR2: MDHEN, SYDVKM. This CDR3 contains 16 residues. The DNA of the CDR3 is TGTGCCAGCAGTTTTGAGGCCGCGGGGCCTTCCTACGAGCAGTACTTC. This codes for CASSFEAAGPSYEQYF.

The rearrangement uses TRBV4-3 and TRBJ2-1; tentative D call: TRBD2 (5 bases). Between the trimmed V and J ends, which lost 4 bases and 7 bases, there was a span of 11 bases. In germline, CDR1 is LGHNA, CDR2 YSLEER. CDR3 size: 13 residues. The CDR3 DNA reads TGCGCCAGCAGCCCCTTCATAGCGAATGAGCAGTTCTTC. Its protein is CASSPFIANEQFF.

This clone has just a few counts. The chain recombines TRBV29-1 with TRBJ2-5; either TRBD1 or TRBD2 may supply D (5 bases each). V shed 4 bases and J shed 4 bases, with 13 bases lying between them. CDR3 length: 13 residues. Germline values: CDR1 SQVTM, CDR2 ANQGSEA. CDR3 in DNA: TGCAGCGTTGTGGTGGGGGTTGGAGAGACCCAGTACTTC. Its protein is CSVVVGVGETQYF.

The CDR3, as DNA: TGTGCCAGCAGTGAAGCGCGGTGGGGAAGAGAGACCCAGTACTTC. It is translated as CASSEARWGRETQYF. The chain has TRBV2 and TRBJ2-5; the D is unclear. CDR3 length: 15 residues. V was shortened by 0 bases and J by 4 bases, with 12 bases between the two germline ends. Looked up from germline, CDR1 is SNHLY and CDR2 is FYNNEI.

This clone appeared a single time. The chain couples TRBV29-1 to TRBJ2-7; 9 bases fit TRBD1. Trimming removed 7 bases from V and 5 bases from J; junction bases left unmatched: 6. The CDR3 totals 12 residues. The germline V gene encodes CDR1 SQVTM and CDR2 ANQGSEA. CDR3: CSAGQGYNEQYF. DNA for the CDR3: TGCAGCGCCGGACAGGGGTACAACGAGCAGTACTTC.

This clone appeared a few times. The chain combines TRBV4-1 with TRBJ1-1; the D is unclear. Germline-derived CDR1 and CDR2 are MGHRA and YSYEKL. The CDR3 consists of 16 residues. With 0 bases removed from V and 5 bases from J, the gap between germline ends came to 16 bases. The CDR3 spells CASSQDSIHSETEAFF. CDR3 DNA: TGCGCCAGCAGCCAAGATTCCATTCATTCAGAGACTGAAGCTTTCTTT.

The genes are TRBV9 and TRBJ1-1; D possibly corresponds to TRBD1 (5 bases). CDR1 SGDLS and CDR2 YYNGEE come from the germline V gene. The CDR3 is made up of 14 amino acids. Trimming removed 0 bases from V and 1 base from J, with 7 bases in between. The CDR3 nucleotides read TGTGCCAGCAGCGTAGCTCAGGGGAACACTGAAGCTTTCTTT. It codes for CASSVAQGNTEAFF.

This clone has just a few counts. The rearrangement uses TRBV14 and TRBJ2-3, with D perhaps assigned TRBD1 or TRBD2 (5 bases each). Looked up from germline, CDR1 is SGHDN and CDR2 is FVKESK. Trimming stripped 0 bases from V and 5 bases from J, with 24 bases between. This CDR3 has 19 residues. CDR3 sequence: CASSQEDFGVGPTGDTQYF. CDR3 coding DNA: TGTGCCAGCAGCCAAGAAGATTTTGGGGTGGGACCGACGGGAGATACGCAGTATTTT. Combining the CDR3 with reference TRBV14 and TRBJ2-3 gives the whole variable domain EAGVTQFPSHSVIEKGQTVTLRCDPISGHDNLYWYRRVMGKEIKFLLHFVKESKQDESGMPNNRFLAERTGGTYSTLKVQPAELEDSGVYFCASSQEDFGVGPTGDTQYFGPGTRLTVL.

This clone appeared a few times. Here the CDR3 DNA reads TGTGCTAGTGGTTTGGCAGGGACCAGCGGCTACACCTTC. Its protein is CASGLAGTSGYTF. The chain couples TRBV12-5 to TRBJ1-2; D perhaps matches TRBD1 (5 bases). From germline, CDR1 is LGHNT and CDR2 FRNRAP. The CDR3 runs 13 residues. The ends were cut back, 1 base at V and 8 bases at J, with 11 bases in the middle.